These 26 T cell receptor beta chains share one sample of origin, sequenced in a study of patients and donors after allogeneic stem cell transplantation. Each CDR3 protein is one row after TCRdb ran MiXCR on the RT-PCR reads. The sample lists 100,000 to 130,000 distinct CDR3 sequences, about a third occurring once. The sequencing input was blood, either unsorted or a sorted T cell fraction (not recorded which). These receptors were taken from a human donor who was either an allogeneic HSCT recipient or a stem cell or donor lymphocyte infusion donor (not recorded which). It is not recorded whose cells these are; they may come from a transplant donor.

DNA of the CDR3: TGTGCCAGCAGTCGGACTATACAAGAGACCCAGTACTTC. This sequence encodes CASSRTIQETQYF. The chain carries TRBV6-5 and TRBJ2-5; possible D gene TRBD2, 6 bases. The CDR3 loop spans 13 amino acids. The germline V gene has CDR1 MNHEY and CDR2 SVGAGI. Trimming stripped 5 bases from V and 2 bases from J, with 9 bases between.

The chain combines TRBV6-6 with TRBJ1-1, with D perhaps matching TRBD1 (6 bases). V was shortened by 4 bases and J by 1 base, with 13 bases between the two germline ends. The CDR3 is 15 amino acids. Per the germline V gene, CDR1 is MNHNY and CDR2 is SVGAGI (reference sequence). The CDR3 is CASSSPGQKNTEAFF. In DNA, the CDR3 is TGTGCCAGCAGTTCACCCGGACAGAAGAACACTGAAGCTTTCTTT.

In this sample, this clonotype turned up a few times. The chain links TRBV15 to TRBJ1-5, with a tentative D call TRBD1 (5 bases). The CDR3 is 16 residues long. V was trimmed by 0 bases and J by 2 bases, leaving 11 bases between them. The germline V gene has CDR1 LNHNV and CDR2 YYDKDF (reference sequence). CDR3 loop: CATSRDPGEGNQPQHF. CDR3 DNA: TGTGCCACCAGCAGAGATCCGGGGGAGGGCAATCAGCCCCAGCATTTT.

This clonotype came up a few times. The V call is TRBV20-1, the J call TRBJ1-2; 9 positions match TRBD1. The CDR3 is 14 amino acids. V dropped 5 bases and J dropped 6; count of bases not matched to a gene: 10. Germline CDR1 DFQATT, CDR2 SNEGSKA (reference sequence). The CDR3 coding sequence is TGCAGTGCTGAGGGGACAGGGAGTCGCAATGGCTACACCTTC. Protein sequence: CSAEGTGSRNGYTF.

This rearrangement joins TRBV12-3 or TRBV12-4 to TRBJ1-5; D is perhaps TRBD1 (6 bases). The length of the CDR3 is 15 residues. Trimming cost V 6 bases and J 0 bases, with 12 bases left between them. CDR3 nucleotide sequence: TGTGCCAGCAGCAAGGACAGAGTTAGCAATCAGCCCCAGCATTTT. Its translation is CASSKDRVSNQPQHF.

J is TRBJ1-3 and V is TRBV12-3 or TRBV12-4; no clear D. The CDR3 totals 14 residues. The V end lost 4 bases, the J end lost 0 bases, and 7 bases lay between the germline ends. In DNA, the CDR3 is TGTGCCAGCAGTTGGATAGTCTCTGGAAACACCATATATTTT. Translating it yields CASSWIVSGNTIYF.

The CDR3 sequence is CASSLNSLGKGYEQYF. The CDR3, as DNA: TGTGCCAGCAGTCTGAACAGCCTGGGGAAGGGTTACGAGCAGTACTTC. J is TRBJ2-7 and V is TRBV28; unclear D gene. Trimming cost V 5 bases and J 4 bases, with 21 bases left between them. Germline V gene lookup returns CDR1 MDHEN and CDR2 SYDVKM. This CDR3 has 16 residues. The full variable domain, rest sourced from reference TRBV28 and TRBJ2-7, is DVKVTQSSRYLVKRTGEKVFLECVQDMDHENMFWYRQDPGLGLRLIYFSYDVKMKEKGDIPEGYSVSREKKERFSLILESASTNQTSMYLCASSLNSLGKGYEQYFGPGTRLTVT.

The V and J genes are TRBV7-8 and TRBJ2-3, with D unclear. Trimming pared 5 bases from V and 7 bases from J, leaving 7 bases between. The CDR3 extends over 11 amino acids. Per germline, CDR1 SGHVS and CDR2 FQNEAQ. In DNA, the CDR3 is TGTGCCAGCAGCCTAAGCTATACGCAGTATTTT. This sequence encodes CASSLSYTQYF. The variable domain in full, completed from reference TRBV7-8 and TRBJ2-3, reads GAGVSQSPRYKVAKRGQDVALRCDPISGHVSLFWYQQALGQGPEFLTYFQNEAQLDKSGLPSDRFFAERPEGSVSTLKIQRTQQEDSAVYLCASSLSYTQYFGPGTRLTVL.

The V and J genes are TRBV20-1 and TRBJ1-2; 9 nucleotides match TRBD1. Looked up from germline, CDR1 is DFQATT and CDR2 is SNEGSKA (reference sequence). After removal of 5 bases from V and 3 bases from J, the junction contained 10 bases not matched to a gene. There are 15 residues in the CDR3. CDR3 sequence (DNA): TGCAGTGCTGGAAATTGGGACAGGGAGGACTATGGCTACACCTTC. Amino acid sequence: CSAGNWDREDYGYTF.

The rearrangement links TRBV20-1 to TRBJ2-1, with 9 positions matching TRBD2. After removal of 5 bases from V and 9 bases from J, the junction contained 14 bases not matched to a gene. CDR1 DFQATT and CDR2 SNEGSKA come from the germline V gene (reference sequence). CDR3 length equals 15 residues. The CDR3 coding sequence is TGCAGTGCTGAGTCAGGCGGGAGGGCCTCCACTGAGCAGTTCTTC. Translating it yields CSAESGGRASTEQFF.

In this sample, this clonotype turned up a few times. This chain links TRBV10-3 with TRBJ2-3; 10 positions match TRBD2. V was clipped by 7 bases and J by 1 base; unmatched bases: 8. Per germline, CDR1 ENHRY and CDR2 SYGVKD. The CDR3 sequence is 16 residues long. CDR3 sequence (DNA): TGTGCCATCAACTCGGGACTAGCGAAGGGCACAGATACGCAGTATTTT. Translating it yields CAINSGLAKGTDTQYF.

This chain links TRBV20-1 with TRBJ1-4; TRBD1 matches 7 bases. The germline gives CDR1 DFQATT, CDR2 SNEGSKA (reference sequence). The CDR3 loop spans 14 amino acids. The V segment lost 3 bases and the J segment 4 bases; nucleotides outside the gene matches: 5. Here the CDR3 reads CSARGQPYNEKLFF. CDR3 bases: TGCAGTGCTAGGGGACAGCCCTATAATGAAAAACTGTTTTTT.

The DNA of the CDR3 is TGTGCCAGCAGTTACAGGGGGACTTACCATGGCTACACCTTC. Protein sequence: CASSYRGTYHGYTF. V is TRBV28 and J is TRBJ1-2, with TRBD1 identical over 8 bases. This CDR3 comprises 14 residues. Trimming removed 4 bases from V and 6 bases from J; junction bases left unmatched: 7. Germline V gene data show CDR1 as MDHEN and CDR2 as SYDVKM.

The gene calls are TRBV4-3 and TRBJ2-3, with 8 bases identical to TRBD2. The CDR3 has 16 residues. The ends lost 0 bases at V and 4 bases at J; junction bases unmatched: 6. The germline V gene has CDR1 LGHNA and CDR2 YSLEER. CDR3 in DNA: TGCGCCAGCAGCCAAGACTTGACTAGCGTGTCAGATACGCAGTATTTT. Residues: CASSQDLTSVSDTQYF.

The V and J genes are TRBV20-1 and TRBJ2-2, with D possibly being TRBD2 (5 bases). The germline CDR1 and CDR2 sequences are DFQATT and SNEGSKA (reference sequence). This CDR3 region has 12 residues. V lost 7 bases and J lost 5, with 11 bases in between. CDR3 sequence (DNA): TGCAGTGTTGAGGGTCGTACCGGGGAGCTGTTTTTT. Protein: CSVEGRTGELFF.

The V and J genes are TRBV13 and TRBJ2-4; possibly TRBD2 for D (6 bases). V was clipped by 6 bases and J by 1 base, with 10 bases between them. Per germline, CDR1 PRHDT and CDR2 FYEKMQ (reference sequence). The CDR3 is 14 amino acids. This CDR3 is CASRPGRAKNIQYF. The CDR3 coding sequence is TGTGCCAGCAGACCGGGGAGGGCCAAAAACATTCAGTACTTC.

This clonotype was observed a handful of times. The genes are TRBV28 and TRBJ2-7; D is unresolved. This CDR3 region has 11 residues. Trimming removed 6 bases at V and 5 bases at J, with 8 bases between. The germline V gene has CDR1 MDHEN and CDR2 SYDVKM. CDR3 nucleotide sequence: TGTGCCAGCAGCTCCCTCGACGAGCAGTACTTC. This gives the protein CASSSLDEQYF.

The chain links TRBV6-5 to TRBJ2-7, with a possible D match to TRBD1 (6 bases). The CDR3 has 15 amino acids. Trimming pared 7 bases from V and 4 bases from J, leaving 20 bases between. Germline assignment: CDR1 MNHEY and CDR2 SVGAGI. As DNA, the CDR3 is TGTGCCAGCAAACTCGTTTGGGACACCCTTTACGAGCAGTACTTC. It is translated as CASKLVWDTLYEQYF.

The chain couples TRBV10-3 to TRBJ2-1; a weak D match, TRBD2 (5 bases). Germline V gives CDR1 ENHRY, CDR2 SYGVKD. The V end was cut by 8 bases, the J end by 0 bases, with 14 bases between. The CDR3 has 15 residues. The chain's CDR3 is CAIATGRNSYNEQFF. CDR3 in DNA: TGTGCCATCGCAACGGGAAGAAACTCCTACAATGAGCAGTTCTTC.

J is TRBJ1-6 and V is TRBV28, with D unresolved. Germline loops: CDR1 MDHEN, CDR2 SYDVKM. With 6 bases removed from V and 8 bases from J, the gap between germline ends came to 17 bases. The CDR3 has 15 amino acids. CDR3 coding DNA: TGTGCCAGCAGCCCTGATGGCGTTAGGTATTCACCCCTCCACTTT. Its translation: CASSPDGVRYSPLHF.

CDR3: CASSYSYKPDTQYF. The CDR3 nucleotides are TGTGCCAGCAGTTACTCGTATAAACCAGATACGCAGTATTTT. The chain employs TRBV6-5 and TRBJ2-3; D remains ambiguous. In germline, CDR1 is MNHEY, CDR2 SVGAGI. This CDR3 spans 14 amino acids. Trimming pared 0 bases from V and 4 bases from J, leaving 8 bases between.

This sequence joins TRBV29-1 and TRBJ1-1; D remains ambiguous. Trimming took 7 bases from V and 1 from J, leaving 13 bases between them. Germline CDR1 SQVTM, CDR2 ANQGSEA. This CDR3 has 13 amino acids. The CDR3 sequence: CSAQRGKNTEAFF. CDR3 DNA: TGCAGCGCGCAGAGAGGGAAGAACACTGAAGCTTTCTTT.

The rearrangement uses TRBV7-2 and TRBJ2-2; D unresolved. The CDR3 loop spans 15 amino acids. V dropped 2 bases and J dropped 4 bases, with 11 bases sitting between them. Germline CDR1 SGHTA, CDR2 FQGNSA. CDR3 in amino acids: CASSLSLLGTGELFF. For the CDR3, the DNA is TGTGCCAGCAGCTTAAGCCTTTTAGGCACCGGGGAGCTGTTTTTT.

This sequence joins TRBV5-1 and TRBJ2-7, with D perhaps matching TRBD1 (5 bases). The germline gives CDR1 SGHRS, CDR2 YFSETQ. V was pared by 1 base and J by 3 bases, with 14 bases between. This CDR3 spans 15 amino acids. CDR3 in amino acids: CASSLLTAPNYEQYF. The CDR3, as DNA: TGCGCCAGCAGCTTGTTGACAGCGCCTAACTACGAGCAGTACTTC.

This clonotype was observed a handful of times. The chain is built from TRBV3-1 and TRBJ1-1, with unresolved D. The CDR3 loop spans 12 amino acids. Trimming left V 5 bases short and J 1 base short, with 5 bases between. Germline assignment: CDR1 LGHDT and CDR2 YNNKEL (reference sequence). CDR3 region: CASSRPNTEAFF. The CDR3 coding sequence is TGTGCCAGCAGCAGACCGAACACTGAAGCTTTCTTT.

This clonotype was found a few times. The chain links TRBV12-3 or TRBV12-4 to TRBJ1-6; D remains ambiguous. The CDR3 is 12 amino acids. V lost 7 bases and J 9 bases, leaving 10 bases between the germline ends. CDR3 protein: CASTSRVSPLHF. CDR3 coding DNA: TGTGCCAGCACCTCTCGGGTTTCACCCCTCCACTTT.